The source of this T cell receptor (beta chain) is a study of cytomegalovirus exposure and HLA in healthy donors. Overall study results and limits: Under in vitro conditions, a few CMV-associated chains were confirmed as specific for CMV antigens. The study listed approximately 160 cytomegalovirus-associated TCR beta chains.

The PCR employed 60 Vbeta primers together with 13 Jbeta primers. Source study methods: The authors later counted 65 million to 90 million unique TCR beta chains, about 11 million of them shared. Clones were read by immunoSEQ multiplex PCR, and TCRdb kept only the in-frame ones, dropping some. V, J and clone size were drawn from that table, and D and trimming were deduced from the DNA. The profile shows 150,000 to 200,000 clones, around 77% of them singletons. This clone has a single count. Its antigen is unknown. The CDR3 runs 13 residues. Trimming removed 0 bases at V and 3 bases at J, with 7 bases between.

The TCR was taken from a woman in her 30s in good health and CMV-seronegative. The V call is TRBV5-3, the J call TRBJ2-7, with D perhaps TRBD2 (5 bases). TRBV5-3 is an ORF, with its function uncertain. Sequencing was done on a sample of PBMCs. CDR3: CARSLVGLYEQYF. The CDR3 region has the DNA TGTGCCAGAAGCTTGGTCGGACTCTACGAGCAGTACTTC.